This TCR beta chain was retrieved from a study of post-analysis software for immune sequencing data. Study-wide results and limits: F measure clustering grouped samples strongly by preparation batch.

Unique molecular identifiers featured in each of the TCR beta cDNA libraries. T cells, about 0.95 to 10 million of them, yielded approximately 500,000 cDNA molecules. Via MiXCR, TCRdb re-called the PCR reads, giving one row per CDR3 protein. The sample includes 450,000 to 700,000 distinct CDR3 sequences, roughly 45% of them seen just once. With respect to this clonotype: What it binds is unknown.

Specimen: blood. This sequence was found in a girl between 5 and 17 years old with multiple sclerosis.

Here the CDR3 DNA reads TGCAGTGCTGGGGGGGATACGCAGTATTTT. It codes for CSAGGDTQYF. The rearrangement links TRBV20-1 to TRBJ2-3; TRBD2 is a possible D gene (6 bases). The CDR3 loop spans 10 amino acids. CDR1 is DFQATT, CDR2 SNEGSKA, per germline (reference sequence). V gave up 5 bases and J gave up 6 bases, with 6 bases separating them.